This T cell receptor (beta chain) was sequenced in a study of blood T cells in healthy people across ages. Findings and caveats of the study: Relative to aged donors, long-lived donors carried more naive CD4+ cells and displayed higher diversity. Naive T cell percentage by flow cytometry tracked strongly with beta diversity.

Peripheral blood, about 9.3 milliliters per donor, was collected. For the second PCR, which ran for 7 to 11 cycles, a sample-barcoded 5' primer and a J-beta primer mix were used. Each cDNA molecule was tagged by a template-switch adaptor that had 12 random nucleotides. TCRdb reprocessed the 5' RACE reads via MiXCR and lists one record per CDR3 protein. The sample consists of 1.8 million or so distinct CDR3 sequences, roughly 43% of them appearing once. Trimming took off 6 bases at V and 0 bases at J, with 9 bases between the two ends. The CDR3 consists of 15 residues. In its sample, this clonotype was seen a few times. Its antigen is undetermined.

The J gene is TRBJ2-6, the V gene TRBV12-3 or TRBV12-4; the D call may be TRBD1 or TRBD2 (5 bases each). This receptor was taken from a human donor in good health. Sequenced sample: blood. The CDR3 sequence is CASRTGTSGANVLTF. In nucleotides, the CDR3 is TGTGCCAGCAGAACCGGGACCTCTGGGGCCAACGTCCTGACTTTC.